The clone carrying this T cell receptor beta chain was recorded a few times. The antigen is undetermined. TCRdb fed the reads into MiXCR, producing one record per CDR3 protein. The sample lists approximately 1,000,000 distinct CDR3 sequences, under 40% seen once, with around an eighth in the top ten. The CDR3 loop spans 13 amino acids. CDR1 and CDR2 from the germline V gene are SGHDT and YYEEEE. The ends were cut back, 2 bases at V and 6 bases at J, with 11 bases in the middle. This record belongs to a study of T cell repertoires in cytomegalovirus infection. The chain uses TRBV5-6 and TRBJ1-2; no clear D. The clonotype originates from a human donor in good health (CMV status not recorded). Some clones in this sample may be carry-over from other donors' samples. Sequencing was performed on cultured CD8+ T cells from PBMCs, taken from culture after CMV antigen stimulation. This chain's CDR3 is CASSFFRPNGYTF. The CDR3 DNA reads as TGTGCCAGCAGCTTCTTTCGTCCGAATGGCTACACCTTC.